One and the same sample provided the 24 T cell receptor beta chains below, sequenced in a study of persistence of HIV-infected CD4 T cells. The stimulus was an HIV-1 Gag 15-mer peptide pool, 0.85 to 1 ug/peptide/mL. Sorted nonresponding memory CD4+ T cells were CD40L-negative, CD69-negative, CD45RO-high. These receptors' antigens are unknown. The immunoSEQ assay was version 4, run in survey mode. Only in-frame clones appear in the TCRdb table, and some are missing; sequencing was by immunoSEQ multiplex PCR. The data hold about 40,000 clones, with over 65% observed a single time. Here the sequenced sample was cultured CD4+ T cells from PBMCs, taken from a patient who received antiretroviral therapy. These receptors all come from an adult with HIV. The donor label of this sample is uncertain.

The rearrangement uses TRBV5-4 and TRBJ2-1; 8 bases line up with TRBD2. The germline gives CDR1 SGHNT, CDR2 YYREEE (reference sequence). The CDR3 has 17 residues. V lost 0 bases and J lost 5; bases outside the gene matches: 10. CDR3 in amino acids: CASSLVGGAIGNNEQFF. The CDR3 bases are TGTGCCAGCAGCTTGGTCGGGGGGGCCATTGGGAACAATGAGCAGTTCTTC.

CDR3 amino acids: CAIRGEHNEQFF. CDR3 DNA sequence: TGTGCCATCAGAGGGGAGCACAATGAGCAGTTCTTC. V is TRBV10-3 and J is TRBJ2-1, with D perhaps assigned TRBD1 or TRBD2 (5 bases each). V was shortened by 6 bases and J by 5 bases, with 8 bases between the two germline ends. The V gene's germline CDR1 is ENHRY and CDR2 SYGVKD. There are 12 residues in the CDR3.

The rearrangement links TRBV5-5 to TRBJ1-2; TRBD1 aligns across 9 bases. CDR1 SGHKS and CDR2 YYEKEE come from the germline V gene (reference sequence). Losses at the gene ends were 3 bases for V and 2 bases for J; bases not matched to a gene: 5. CDR3 size: 15 residues. CDR3 amino acids: CASSWGGQGNYGYTF. CDR3 DNA: TGTGCCAGCAGCTGGGGGGGACAGGGAAACTATGGCTACACCTTC.

The chain combines TRBV5-5 with TRBJ2-7; D uncertain. Germline-derived CDR1 and CDR2 are SGHKS and YYEKEE (reference sequence). The germline V and J ends were trimmed by 0 bases and 5 bases, with 9 bases remaining between them. The CDR3 contains 13 residues. The CDR3 loop reads CASSLVWQNEQYF. CDR3 sequence (DNA): TGTGCCAGCAGCTTGGTTTGGCAGAACGAGCAGTACTTC.

In this sample, this clone turned up a few times. V gene TRBV5-5 combines with J gene TRBJ1-2; tentatively, D is TRBD1 (5 bases). Germline V gene sequence: CDR1 SGHKS, CDR2 YYEKEE (reference sequence). This CDR3 region has 13 residues. V lost 0 bases and J lost 6, with 9 bases in between. CDR3 residues: CASSLAGADGYTF. CDR3 nucleotides: TGTGCCAGCAGCTTGGCCGGGGCTGATGGCTACACCTTC. Full variable domain (remainder filled in from reference TRBV5-5 and TRBJ1-2): DAGVTQSPTHLIKTRGQQVTLRCSPISGHKSVSWYQQVLGQGPQFIFQYYEKEERGRGNFPDRFSARQFPNYSSELNVNALLLGDSALYLCASSLAGADGYTFGSGTRLTVV.

The CDR3 loop is CASSAHRQGKREQYF. CDR3 nucleotide sequence: TGTGCCAGCAGCGCCCATCGACAGGGAAAAAGAGAGCAGTACTTC. The genes are TRBV7-9 and TRBJ2-7; 7 bases agree with TRBD1. Germline values: CDR1 SEHNR, CDR2 FQNEAQ (reference sequence). The CDR3 loop spans 15 amino acids. The junction had 14 bases not matched to a gene; V was cut back by 5 bases and J by 7 bases.

CDR3 amino acids: CASSSRGAPTADTQYF. The CDR3 DNA reads as TGTGCCAGCAGCTCCCGAGGGGCTCCAACAGCAGATACGCAGTATTTT. The chain is built from TRBV13 and TRBJ2-3; D tentatively reads TRBD1 or TRBD2 (5 bases each). This CDR3 spans 16 amino acids. The V gene lost 4 bases and the J gene lost 4 bases, with 18 bases spanning the gap. CDR1 PRHDT and CDR2 FYEKMQ come from the germline V gene (reference sequence). Full variable domain (outside the CDR3, taken from reference TRBV13 and TRBJ2-3): AAGVIQSPRHLIKEKRETATLKCYPIPRHDTVYWYQQGPGQDPQFLISFYEKMQSDKGSIPDRFSAQQFSDYHSELNMSSLELGDSALYFCASSSRGAPTADTQYFGPGTRLTVL.

This chain connects TRBV11-3 to TRBJ2-6; 7 bases match TRBD2. CDR3 length equals 13 residues. V shed 1 base and J 17 bases; nucleotides not matched to a gene: 8. The germline CDR1 and CDR2 sequences are SGHNT and YENEEA. CDR3 region: CASSLGGRGTLTF. CDR3 in DNA: TGTGCCAGCAGCTTAGGCGGGCGGGGGACCTTGACTTTC.

The chain joins TRBV7-6 to TRBJ1-1, with D possibly matching TRBD1 (6 bases). Germline V gives CDR1 SGHVS, CDR2 FNYEAQ. The CDR3 runs 14 residues. V was clipped by 2 bases and J by 4 bases, with 11 bases between them. The CDR3 nucleotides read TGTGCCAGCAGCTTACGGGACAAACTCACTGAAGCTTTCTTT. Protein: CASSLRDKLTEAFF. Complete variable domain (other parts from reference TRBV7-6 and TRBJ1-1): GAGVSQSPRYKVTKRGQDVALRCDPISGHVSLYWYRQALGQGPEFLTYFNYEAQQDKSGLPNDRFSAERPEGSISTLTIQRTEQRDSAMYRCASSLRDKLTEAFFGQGTRLTVV.

The chain combines TRBV28 with TRBJ1-3; the D gene is possibly TRBD1 (5 bases). Germline V gene data show CDR1 as MDHEN and CDR2 as SYDVKM. The CDR3 is 16 residues long. V was trimmed by 8 bases and J by 0 bases, leaving 17 bases between them. CDR3 DNA: TGTGCCAGCCTTAAGAGCGGGGGGAACTCTGGAAACACCATATATTTT. Protein: CASLKSGGNSGNTIYF.

The rearrangement uses TRBV7-8 and TRBJ1-1; D might be TRBD1 (6 bases). Germline CDR1 is SGHVS and CDR2 is FQNEAQ. V was trimmed by 5 bases and J by 3 bases, leaving 16 bases between them. The CDR3 consists of 15 residues. The CDR3 loop reads CASSARQAAHTEAFF. The CDR3 DNA sequence: TGTGCCAGCAGCGCAAGACAGGCGGCACACACTGAAGCTTTCTTT.

This chain joins TRBV2 and TRBJ1-6, with D maybe TRBD1 (5 bases). Germline assignment: CDR1 SNHLY and CDR2 FYNNEI. The CDR3 sequence is 13 residues long. With 4 bases removed from V and 10 bases from J, the gap between germline ends came to 11 bases. The CDR3 nucleotides are TGTGCCAGCAGTGCCCCCCGGGGCTCACCCCTCCACTTT. It translates to CASSAPRGSPLHF.

The chain is built from TRBV3-1 (or the pseudogene TRBV3-2) and TRBJ2-1, with D perhaps given as TRBD1 or TRBD2 (7 bases each). The CDR3 has 13 amino acids. The germline V and J ends were trimmed by 3 bases and 8 bases, with 11 bases remaining between them. The V gene's germline CDR1 is LGHDT and CDR2 YNNKEL (reference sequence). This chain's CDR3 is CASSQQGGDEQFF. CDR3 nucleotide sequence: TGTGCCAGCAGCCAGCAGGGGGGGGATGAGCAGTTCTTC.

The chain employs TRBV2 and TRBJ2-7; the D gene is possibly TRBD1 (6 bases). V was shortened by 6 bases and J by 5 bases, with 14 bases between the two germline ends. This CDR3 is built from 13 residues. CDR1 and CDR2 (germline): SNHLY, FYNNEI. Here the CDR3 reads CASREQGFNEQYF. CDR3 DNA: TGTGCCAGCAGGGAACAGGGATTCAACGAGCAGTACTTC.

The chain employs TRBV5-1 and TRBJ2-7; 9 bases align to TRBD1. This CDR3 comprises 14 residues. Trimming removed 0 bases from V and 3 bases from J; junction bases left unmatched: 1. Germline CDR1 is SGHRS and CDR2 is YFSETQ. The CDR3 is CASSLGDRVYEQYF. In DNA, the CDR3 is TGCGCCAGCAGCTTGGGGGACAGGGTCTACGAGCAGTACTTC.

In nucleotides, the CDR3 is TGTGCCAGCAGTTTACCGAGCGGGGGGGTACTAGCCAAAAACATTCAGTACTTC. Amino acids: CASSLPSGGVLAKNIQYF. V is TRBV28 and J is TRBJ2-4; the match to TRBD2 covers 10 bases. This CDR3 has 18 residues. Germline V gene sequence: CDR1 MDHEN, CDR2 SYDVKM. The V and J ends lost 2 bases and 0 bases, in that order; junction bases with no gene match: 7.

The gene calls are TRBV3-1 (or the pseudogene TRBV3-2) and TRBJ1-2; 8 bases agree with TRBD1. V lost 1 base, J lost 8 bases, and 9 bases stayed unmatched. Germline V gene lookup returns CDR1 LGHDT and CDR2 YNNKEL (reference sequence). The length of the CDR3 is 15 residues. In DNA, the CDR3 is TGTGCCAGCAGCCAAGTCGGACAGGGTCCAGGGGGCTACACCTTC. This translates into CASSQVGQGPGGYTF.

V usage is TRBV10-3 and J usage is TRBJ1-2; possibly TRBD1 for D (6 bases). The CDR3 is made up of 16 amino acids. CDR1 is ENHRY, CDR2 SYGVKD, per germline. V lost 3 bases and J lost 3, with 17 bases in between. The CDR3 region is CAISDYRVPRDYGYTF. The DNA for the CDR3 is TGTGCCATCAGTGACTACAGGGTCCCCAGGGACTATGGCTACACCTTC.

V and J are TRBV19 and TRBJ1-1; D is uncertain. The CDR3 extends over 15 amino acids. Germline CDR1 LNHDA, CDR2 SQIVND (reference sequence). The V and J ends lost 2 bases and 1 base respectively, with 11 bases between them. The CDR3 DNA sequence: TGTGCCAGTAGTATACGAAGGTTAGGGAACACTGAAGCTTTCTTT. It is translated as CASSIRRLGNTEAFF.

V usage is TRBV4-2 and J usage is TRBJ2-7, with D hard to call. V was shortened by 0 bases and J by 4 bases, with 13 bases between the two germline ends. From germline, CDR1 is LGHNA and CDR2 YNFKEQ. The CDR3 totals 15 residues. CDR3 region: CASSQDTRNAYEQYF. DNA for the CDR3: TGTGCCAGCAGCCAAGATACGAGGAACGCGTACGAGCAGTACTTC.

This chain joins TRBV11-3 and TRBJ1-2; 8 bases align to TRBD1. There are 16 residues in the CDR3. Germline V gives CDR1 SGHNT, CDR2 YENEEA. V was clipped by 0 bases and J by 3 bases; unmatched bases: 6. CDR3 in DNA: TGTGCCAGCAGCTTAGATTTGACAGGGGTGTACTATGGCTACACCTTC. Amino acid sequence: CASSLDLTGVYYGYTF.

The chain combines TRBV6-5 with TRBJ2-7; D uncertain. V shed 5 bases and J shed 4 bases, with 12 bases lying between them. The CDR3 length is 13 residues. Germline assignment: CDR1 MNHEY and CDR2 SVGAGI. In nucleotides, the CDR3 is TGTGCCAGCAGTAGAGAAAAAAGATACGAGCAGTACTTC. It translates to CASSREKRYEQYF.

This rearrangement joins TRBV20-1 to TRBJ1-1; D remains ambiguous. CDR1 is DFQATT, CDR2 SNEGSKA, per germline (reference sequence). Trimming took 3 bases from V and 1 from J, leaving 9 bases between them. This CDR3 has 13 residues. This CDR3 is CSASIRSNTEAFF. DNA for the CDR3: TGCAGTGCTAGTATACGTTCGAACACTGAAGCTTTCTTT.

The chain combines TRBV16 with TRBJ1-6, with 9 bases matching TRBD1. The ends lost 4 bases at V and 7 bases at J; junction bases unmatched: 5. CDR3 length: 15 amino acids. Germline loops: CDR1 KGHSY, CDR2 FQNENV. CDR3 DNA: TGTGCCAGCAGCCTTACCGGGACAGGGAATTCACCCCTCCACTTT. It encodes CASSLTGTGNSPLHF.